These 13 T cell receptor beta chains were sequenced from one sample in a study of blood T cell repertoires in COVID-19. Profiled with immunoSEQ multiplex PCR; TCRdb holds only in-frame clones, not every one. This sample has around 60,000 clones, with 75% to 90% found just once. The sample consisted of peripheral blood. These receptors came from a human donor in a cohort sampled during active COVID-19.

V is TRBV7-2 and J is TRBJ2-7; 10 bases align to TRBD2. This CDR3 region has 15 residues. The ends lost 5 bases at V and 5 bases at J; junction bases unmatched: 9. Germline V gene data show CDR1 as SGHTA and CDR2 as FQGNSA. The CDR3 sequence: CASSLWTSGADEQYF. CDR3 sequence (DNA): TGTGCCAGCAGCCTTTGGACTAGCGGTGCTGACGAGCAGTACTTC.

The chain joins TRBV2 to TRBJ2-5; TRBD1 aligns across 9 bases. V shed 8 bases and J 5 bases; nucleotides not matched to a gene: 6. The CDR3 sequence is 13 residues long. Per germline, CDR1 SNHLY and CDR2 FYNNEI. For the CDR3, the DNA is TGTGCCAGCCAACGGACAGGGGCCGAGACCCAGTACTTC. It translates to CASQRTGAETQYF.

This clone has just a few counts. The V call is TRBV4-1, the J call TRBJ1-6; 9 bases agree with TRBD1. The ends lost 0 bases at V and 8 bases at J; junction bases unmatched: 2. CDR1 and CDR2 from the germline V gene are MGHRA and YSYEKL. This CDR3 comprises 15 residues. This CDR3 is CASSQEQGAYSPLHF. DNA for the CDR3: TGCGCCAGCAGCCAAGAACAGGGGGCTTATTCACCCCTCCACTTT.

This clone was found once. Other DNA sequences in this specimen translate into the identical CDR3. The chain is built from TRBV10-1 and TRBJ2-5; 10 nucleotides line up with TRBD2. V gave up 4 bases and J gave up 5 bases; unmatched junction bases: 4. From germline, CDR1 is WNHNN and CDR2 SYGVQD (reference sequence). CDR3 length equals 14 residues. CDR3 sequence: CASSASGRRETQYF. The CDR3 DNA is TGCGCCAGCAGTGCTAGCGGGAGACGGGAGACCCAGTACTTC.

The CDR3, as DNA: TGTGCCAGCACCCAGGGACAGGGGATAGATCAGCCCCAGCATTTT. Translated: CASTQGQGIDQPQHF. This chain joins TRBV28 and TRBJ1-5; 10 positions match TRBD1. J was trimmed by 5 bases and V by 7 bases; bases with no gene match: 8. Germline V gene lookup returns CDR1 MDHEN and CDR2 SYDVKM. The CDR3 length is 15 residues.

The J gene is TRBJ1-5, the V gene TRBV21-1; whether TRBD1, the table's D call, matches the DNA was not checked. TRBV21-1 is given as a pseudogene. This CDR3 spans 15 amino acids. The CDR3: CASSKKDSSNQPQHF. The CDR3, as DNA: TGTGCCAGCAGCAAAAAGGACAGTAGCAATCAGCCCCAGCATTTT.

The chain links TRBV10-3 to TRBJ2-7; TRBD2 aligns across 13 bases. The CDR3 is 16 residues long. Germline V CDR1 and CDR2: ENHRY, SYGVKD. Unmatched junction bases numbered 5, after V lost 3 bases and J lost 3 bases. For the CDR3, the DNA is TGTGCCATCAGTGACCCCGGGACTAGCGGGATCTACGAGCAGTACTTC. Its protein is CAISDPGTSGIYEQYF.

The chain carries TRBV7-2 and TRBJ1-1; D uncertain. Trimming left V 0 bases short and J 6 bases short, with 8 bases between. The CDR3 is made up of 13 amino acids. The germline CDR1 and CDR2 sequences are SGHTA and FQGNSA. CDR3 sequence: CASSLARRAEAFF. The DNA of the CDR3 is TGTGCCAGCAGCTTAGCCAGGCGCGCTGAAGCTTTCTTT.

This clone was seen only once. The chain carries TRBV28 and TRBJ1-2; no clear D. Trimming left V 4 bases short and J 7 bases short, with 7 bases between. CDR3 length equals 11 residues. Per germline, CDR1 MDHEN and CDR2 SYDVKM. As DNA, the CDR3 is TGTGCCAGCAGTTCGAGGGTTGGCTACACCTTC. Residues: CASSSRVGYTF.

This chain connects TRBV28 to TRBJ2-7, with D perhaps TRBD1 (6 bases). This CDR3 spans 15 amino acids. Germline lookup yields CDR1 MDHEN and CDR2 SYDVKM. V dropped 6 bases and J dropped 0 bases, with 15 bases sitting between them. For the CDR3, the DNA is TGTGCCAGCAGGGTACCGGGACAAGTCTCCTACGAGCAGTACTTC. This gives the protein CASRVPGQVSYEQYF.

The chain links TRBV12-5 to TRBJ2-1, with 9 bases identical to TRBD2. The CDR3 length is 14 residues. Looked up from germline, CDR1 is LGHNT and CDR2 is FRNRAP. The trim removed 9 bases at V and 6 bases at J, leaving 9 bases unmatched. CDR3 nucleotide sequence: TGTGCTAGCGTGCGGGGGGGACTAGGCAATGAGCAGTTCTTC. This translates into CASVRGGLGNEQFF.

This clone was seen once. The chain couples TRBV7-2 to TRBJ2-3; 7 nucleotides line up with TRBD2. CDR3 length equals 12 residues. The germline V gene encodes CDR1 SGHTA and CDR2 FQGNSA. V gave up 5 bases and J gave up 7 bases; unmatched junction bases: 3. The CDR3 protein is CASSPSGNTQYF. The CDR3 DNA follows: TGTGCCAGCAGCCCAAGCGGGAATACGCAGTATTTT.

The genes are TRBV15 and TRBJ1-5, with D unclear. The CDR3 covers 15 residues. V lost 0 bases and J lost 5, with 11 bases in between. CDR1 LNHNV and CDR2 YYDKDF come from the germline V gene (reference sequence). CDR3 sequence: CATSRDGQKYQPQHF. CDR3 in DNA: TGTGCCACCAGCAGAGATGGGCAGAAATATCAGCCCCAGCATTTT.